This T cell receptor beta chain came from a study of OX40 agonist ivuxolimab in advanced cancers. Background for the entire study: Ivuxolimab was a fully human IgG2 agonistic monoclonal antibody targeting the costimulatory receptor OX40 (CD134). The point of sequencing TCRbeta in the periphery was to test whether ivuxolimab changed TCR sequence diversity and drove clonal T-cell expansion. Among the 50 to 55 dose-escalation patients, around 20 had hepatocellular carcinoma, around 15 melanoma, 9 renal cell carcinoma and 9 head and neck cancer. In the dose-escalation cohort, 70% to 85% of patients were male, and the mean age was 60 years with a range of about 20 to 79. Partial responses were achieved by three dose-escalation patients, of whom one had hepatocellular carcinoma and two had cutaneous melanoma. Prior anti-PD-1, anti-PD-L1 or anti-CTLA-4 therapy was permitted, and checkpoint inhibitors had been received by more than 35% of dose-escalation patients. Intravenous ivuxolimab was administered to patients every 2 weeks at six dose levels: 0.01, 0.1, 0.3, 1.5, 3 and 10 mg/kg. The paper reports the monotherapy dose-escalation portion (N of about 47 patients) of the phase I ivuxolimab trial.

Regarding this clone: The antigen it recognizes is unknown. Nothing much larger sits one base from this clone, and base qualities are not available.

For CDR1 and CDR2, the germline V gene lists MGHRA and YSYEKL. Compared with germline, V lacks 5 bases and J lacks 3 bases; bases without a gene match: 3. The CDR3, from cysteine to phenylalanine, totals 13 residues. Just CDR3 DNA is preserved here, 39 bases in frame from base 1. Genomic DNA was extracted from sorted cells for sequencing of the TCRbeta CDR3 region. The immunoSEQ Assay was used to sequence the TCRbeta CDR3 regions. Held by TCRdb, this immuneACCESS table contains in-frame sequences only and omits some clones. Under half of the omission traces to an unresolved V gene where checked; the cause of the rest is unknown. The sample records over 85,000 clones, just under 85% of which are singletons. The ten biggest clones cover about 1.5% of the sample. The trial excluded patients who had a history of autoimmune disease or who were on systemic immunosuppression. Peripheral blood for TCR sequencing was collected from all dose cohorts at baseline, on cycle 4 day 1, and on cycle 7 day 1. The samples were drawn from a first-in-human, open-label, multicenter phase I dose-escalation trial of ivuxolimab. The trial enrolled adults with locally advanced or metastatic head and neck squamous cell, hepatocellular, melanoma or renal cell carcinoma. Before TCR sequencing, CD4+ and CD8+ T cells were separately sorted from peripheral blood.

The paper's findings and limits, for the study overall: On average, CD8+ T cells showed more expanded clones than CD4+ T cells after ivuxolimab. At doses of 0.1 to 3.0 mg/kg, clonal expansion of both CD4+ and CD8+ T cells in blood was seen between baseline and week 6. Partial responders in the 0.1-3.0 mg/kg groups had among the lowest normalized peripheral clonal expansion, especially among CD8+ T cells. Low levels of normalized T-cell clonal expansion were also seen in some patients who did not respond. The antigen specificity of the peripheral T cells that underwent clonal expansion was not determined.

The sample was CD4+ or CD8+ T cells sorted from blood, taken in a trial of the OX40 agonist ivuxolimab. The clonotype comes from an adult with an advanced solid tumor such as melanoma, head and neck, liver or kidney cancer. Recombination linked TRBV4-1 to TRBJ1-1, and 7 junctional nucleotides match TRBD1. The nucleotide sequence reads TGCGCCAGCAGCAAACAGGGGTACACTGAAGCTTTCTTT. This encodes CASSKQGYTEAFF.